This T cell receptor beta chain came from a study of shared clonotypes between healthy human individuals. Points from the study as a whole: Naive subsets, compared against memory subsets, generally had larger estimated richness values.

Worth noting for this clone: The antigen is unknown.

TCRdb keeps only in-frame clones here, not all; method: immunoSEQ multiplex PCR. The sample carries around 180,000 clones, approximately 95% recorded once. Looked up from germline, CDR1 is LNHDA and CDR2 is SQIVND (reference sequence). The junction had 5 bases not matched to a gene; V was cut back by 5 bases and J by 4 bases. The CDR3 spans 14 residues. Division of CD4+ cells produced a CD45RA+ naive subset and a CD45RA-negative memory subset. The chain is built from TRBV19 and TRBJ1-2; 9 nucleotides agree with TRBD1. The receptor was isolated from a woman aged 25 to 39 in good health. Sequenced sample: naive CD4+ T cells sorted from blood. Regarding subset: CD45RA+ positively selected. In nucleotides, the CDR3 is TGTGCCAGTAGTTCCGACAGGGGGTCCTATGGCTACACCTTC. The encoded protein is CASSSDRGSYGYTF.